This TCR beta chain is from a study of cytomegalovirus exposure and HLA in healthy donors. Overall study findings and caveats: The study reported that TCR beta sequences accurately predicted HLA-A and HLA-B alleles in most subjects. Immune exposure information available was restricted to CMV serostatus. In an earlier analysis, productive rearrangement rates for most beta V segments clustered near 87% or 30%.

As regards this clone: Its antigen is as yet unknown.

60 Vbeta and 13 Jbeta primers were used in PCR. Libraries were prepared by immunoSEQ multiplex PCR; TCRdb keeps only in-frame clonotypes and omits some of them. The data show 150,000 to 200,000 clones, around 75% seen once. The clonotype comes from a male donor in good health and CMV-seronegative. Sequencing was performed on PBMCs.

The CDR3 sequence is CASRGGYDTYEQYF. In DNA, the CDR3 is TGTGCCAGCAGGGGAGGGTACGACACCTACGAGCAGTACTTC. This chain connects TRBV6-5 to TRBJ2-7, with TRBD2 identical over 7 bases. The CDR3 contains 14 residues. Trimming cost V 6 bases and J 2 bases; bases outside gene matches: 7. Germline V CDR1 and CDR2: MNHEY, SVGAGI.